A single sample gave rise to the 8 T cell receptor delta chains below, sequenced in a study of delta chains in infants with herpesvirus infections. PBMC RNA was reverse transcribed using gamma-chain- and delta-chain-specific primers. TCRdb redid clone calling on the RT-PCR reads using CATT. The table lists over a thousand delta-chain clones, roughly 7.2% of them singletons, with roughly a tenth in the top ten. The sample here was peripheral blood, taken at time point 1 of longitudinal follow-up. The origin of the receptors is a human donor who was a Ugandan infant, either HIV-exposed or HIV-unexposed (not recorded which).

By sample share, this clone is medium-sized. V is TRDV1 and J is TRDJ1; 9 nucleotides agree with TRDD2. The germline gives CDR1 TSWWSYY, CDR2 QGS. V gave up 1 base and J gave up 2 bases; unmatched junction bases: 23. This CDR3 has 22 residues. As DNA, the CDR3 is TGTGCTCTTGGGGAACAACCTTCCTACGTGGCTCTGCGGGAGCGTCCAACCGATAAACTCATCTTT. It codes for CALGEQPSYVALRERPTDKLIF.

By sample share, this clone is large. This chain uses TRDV1 with TRDJ1, with TRDD3 matching 7 bases. J was trimmed by 0 bases and V by 0 bases; bases with no gene match: 10. Germline V lookup: CDR1 TSWWSYY, CDR2 QGS. This CDR3 region has 18 residues. In nucleotides, the CDR3 is TGTGCTCTTGGGGAACTTGACTCTGGGGGCCTGTACACCGATAAACTCATCTTT. Amino acid sequence: CALGELDSGGLYTDKLIF.

V and J are TRDV1 and TRDJ1; 12 nucleotides align to TRDD3. This CDR3 is 20 amino acids long. The germline gives CDR1 TSWWSYY, CDR2 QGS. Trimming took 0 bases from V and 4 from J; bases not matched to a gene: 15. This CDR3 is CALGELGPTILGDTVDKLIF. The CDR3 region has the DNA TGTGCTCTTGGGGAACTGGGTCCTACAATACTGGGGGATACAGTCGATAAACTCATCTTT.

By share, this clone counts as medium-sized. The rearrangement links TRDV1 to TRDJ1; 12 bases agree with TRDD3. CDR1 and CDR2 (germline): TSWWSYY, QGS. With 2 bases clipped from V and 2 bases from J, the junction kept 27 bases outside the gene matches. This CDR3 spans 24 amino acids. The CDR3 DNA is TGTGCTCTTGGGGAAGCAGCAACGCGCCCATACTGGGGGATACACCTCCTACCTACCGATAAACTCATCTTT. The encoded protein is CALGEAATRPYWGIHLLPTDKLIF.

V gene TRDV1 combines with J gene TRDJ1; 12 nucleotides align to TRDD3. The germline CDR1 and CDR2 sequences are TSWWSYY and QGS. After removal of 0 bases from V and 0 bases from J, the junction contained 29 bases not matched to a gene. The CDR3 spans 26 residues. The CDR3 region has the DNA TGTGCTCTTGGGGAACTTCGGCTTCCCACCGGCTTACTGGGGGATACCTCCTCTTTGTACACCGATAAACTCATCTTT. It codes for CALGELRLPTGLLGDTSSLYTDKLIF.

This clone was counted a few times. The chain combines TRDV1 with TRDJ1, with 9 positions matching TRDD3. Germline CDR1 is TSWWSYY and CDR2 is QGS. CDR3 length: 23 residues. Germline trimming cut 6 bases from V and 0 bases from J; bases unmatched to any gene: 29. CDR3 residues: CALGESLLPLMYWGNPYTDKLIF. The CDR3 DNA reads as TGTGCTCTTGGAGAATCCCTCCTTCCTCTTATGTACTGGGGGAACCCGTACACCGATAAACTCATCTTT.

A word on this clone: This may stem from a read error, because a much larger clone lies one nucleotide away. This chain connects TRDV1 to TRDJ1; no clear D gene. CDR1 and CDR2 from the germline V gene are TSWWSYY and QGS. The CDR3 contains 18 residues. V shed 4 bases and J shed 7 bases, with 28 bases lying between them. The CDR3: CALGAQGLVGPRCRKLIF. The CDR3 DNA is TGTGCTCTTGGGGCCCAAGGGTTAGTGGGACCCCGGTGCCGTAAACTCATCTTT.

Details on this clone: A much larger clone lies one base from this, so it may be a read error. J gene calling gave no result, while the V gene is TRDV1; the listed D gene, TRDD3, was not tested against the DNA. Germline values: CDR1 TSWWSYY, CDR2 QGS. This CDR3 spans 23 amino acids. CDR3 in amino acids: CALGDTFPRLSKSRVLGDTLLIF. In DNA form, the CDR3 reads TGTGCTCTTGGGGACACCTTCCCCCGATTATCCAAATCCAGAGTACTGGGGGATACCCTGCTCATCTTT.